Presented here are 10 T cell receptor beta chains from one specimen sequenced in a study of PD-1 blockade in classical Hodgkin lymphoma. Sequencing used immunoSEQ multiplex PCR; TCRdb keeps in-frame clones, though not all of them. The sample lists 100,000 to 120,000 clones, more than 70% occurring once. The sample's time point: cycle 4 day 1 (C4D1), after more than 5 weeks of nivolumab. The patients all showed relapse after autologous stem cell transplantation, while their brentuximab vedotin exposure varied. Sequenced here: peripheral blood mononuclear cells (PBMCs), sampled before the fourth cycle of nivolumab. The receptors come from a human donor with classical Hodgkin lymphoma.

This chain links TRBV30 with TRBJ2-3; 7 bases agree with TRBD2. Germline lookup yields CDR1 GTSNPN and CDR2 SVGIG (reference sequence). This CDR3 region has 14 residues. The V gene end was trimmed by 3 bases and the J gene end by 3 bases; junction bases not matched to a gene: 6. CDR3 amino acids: CAWRGGGWTDTQYF. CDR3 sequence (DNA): TGTGCCTGGAGAGGCGGGGGATGGACAGATACGCAGTATTTT. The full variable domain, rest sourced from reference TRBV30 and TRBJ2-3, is SQTIHQWPATLVQPVGSPLSLECTVEGTSNPNLYWYRQAAGRGLQLLFYSVGIGQISSEVPQNLSASRPQDRQFILSSKKLLLSDSGFYLCAWRGGGWTDTQYFGPGTRLTVL.

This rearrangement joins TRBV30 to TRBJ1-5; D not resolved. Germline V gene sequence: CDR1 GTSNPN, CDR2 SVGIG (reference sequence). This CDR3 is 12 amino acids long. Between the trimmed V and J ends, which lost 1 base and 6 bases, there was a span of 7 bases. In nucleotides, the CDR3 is TGTGCCTGGAGTGGGGTTTCTCAGCCCCAGCATTTT. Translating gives CAWSGVSQPQHF.

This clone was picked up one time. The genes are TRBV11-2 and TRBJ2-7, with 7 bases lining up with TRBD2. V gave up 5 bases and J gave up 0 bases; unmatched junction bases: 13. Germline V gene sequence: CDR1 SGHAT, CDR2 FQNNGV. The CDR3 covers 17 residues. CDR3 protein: CASSRGIGTTFSYEQYF. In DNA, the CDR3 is TGTGCCAGCAGCAGGGGTATAGGGACTACCTTCTCCTACGAGCAGTACTTC.

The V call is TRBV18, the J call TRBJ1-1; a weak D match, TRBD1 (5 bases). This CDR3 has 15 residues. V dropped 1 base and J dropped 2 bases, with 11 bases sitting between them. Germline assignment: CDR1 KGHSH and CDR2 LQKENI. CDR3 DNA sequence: TGTGCCAGCTCACCACTGGGGGGATTTAACACTGAAGCTTTCTTT. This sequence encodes CASSPLGGFNTEAFF.

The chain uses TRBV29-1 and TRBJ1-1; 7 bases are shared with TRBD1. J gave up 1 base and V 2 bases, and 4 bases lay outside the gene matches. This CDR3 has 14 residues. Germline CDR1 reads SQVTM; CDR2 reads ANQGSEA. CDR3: CSVESDRRNTEAFF. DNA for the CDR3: TGCAGCGTTGAATCGGACAGGAGGAACACTGAAGCTTTCTTT. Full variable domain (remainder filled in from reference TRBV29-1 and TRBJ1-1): SAVISQKPSRDICQRGTSLTIQCQVDSQVTMMFWYRQQPGQSLTLIATANQGSEATYESGFVIDKFPISRPNLTFSTLTVSNMSPEDSSIYLCSVESDRRNTEAFFGQGTRLTVV.

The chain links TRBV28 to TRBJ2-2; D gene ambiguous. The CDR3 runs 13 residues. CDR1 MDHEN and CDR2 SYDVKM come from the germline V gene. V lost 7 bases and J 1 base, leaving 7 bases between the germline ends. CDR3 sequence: CASKYRNTGELFF. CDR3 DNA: TGTGCCAGCAAATACCGGAACACCGGGGAGCTGTTTTTT.

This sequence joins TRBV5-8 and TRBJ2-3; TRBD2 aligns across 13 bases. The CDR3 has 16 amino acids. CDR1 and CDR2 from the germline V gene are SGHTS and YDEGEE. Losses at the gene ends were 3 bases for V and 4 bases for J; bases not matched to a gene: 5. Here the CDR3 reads CASSSGLAGIADTQYF. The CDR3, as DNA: TGTGCCAGCAGCTCGGGACTAGCGGGAATAGCAGATACGCAGTATTTT.

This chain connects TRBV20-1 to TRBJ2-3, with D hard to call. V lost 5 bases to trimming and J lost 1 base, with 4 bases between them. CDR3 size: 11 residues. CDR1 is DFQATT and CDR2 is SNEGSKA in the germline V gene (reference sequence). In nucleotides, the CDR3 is TGCAGTGCTGGGGGCACAGATACGCAGTATTTT. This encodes CSAGGTDTQYF.

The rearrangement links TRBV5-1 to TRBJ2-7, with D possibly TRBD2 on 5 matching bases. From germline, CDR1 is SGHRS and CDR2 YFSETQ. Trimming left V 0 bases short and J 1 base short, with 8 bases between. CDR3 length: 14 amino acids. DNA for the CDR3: TGCGCCAGCAGCTTGGGAGGGAGTTCCTACGAGCAGTACTTC. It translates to CASSLGGSSYEQYF.

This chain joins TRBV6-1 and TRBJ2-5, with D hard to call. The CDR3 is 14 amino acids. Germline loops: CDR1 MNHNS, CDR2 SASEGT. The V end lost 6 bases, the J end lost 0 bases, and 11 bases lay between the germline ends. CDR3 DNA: TGTGCCAGCAGCGGGCCGGGTTACCAAGAGACCCAGTACTTC. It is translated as CASSGPGYQETQYF.